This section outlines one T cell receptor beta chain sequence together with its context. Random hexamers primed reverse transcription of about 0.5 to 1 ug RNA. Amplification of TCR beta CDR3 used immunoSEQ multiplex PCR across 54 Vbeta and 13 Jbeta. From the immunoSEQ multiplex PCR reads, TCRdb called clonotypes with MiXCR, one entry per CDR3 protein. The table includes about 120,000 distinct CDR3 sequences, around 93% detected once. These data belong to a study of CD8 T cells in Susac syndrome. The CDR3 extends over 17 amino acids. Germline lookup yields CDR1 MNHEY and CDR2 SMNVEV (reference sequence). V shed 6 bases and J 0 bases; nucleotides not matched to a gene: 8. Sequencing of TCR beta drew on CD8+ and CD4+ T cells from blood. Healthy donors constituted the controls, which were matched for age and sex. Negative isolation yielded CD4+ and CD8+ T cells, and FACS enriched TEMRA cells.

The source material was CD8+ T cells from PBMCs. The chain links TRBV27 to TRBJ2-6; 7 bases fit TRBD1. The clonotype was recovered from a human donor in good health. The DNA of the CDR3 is TGTGCCAGCAGCCGGGGACAGACGAGCTCTGGGGCCAACGTCCTGACTTTC. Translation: CASSRGQTSSGANVLTF.